The rows below give T cell receptor beta chains drawn from one sample of a study of T cells after yellow fever vaccination. Using its own MiXCR run on the 5' RACE reads, TCRdb lists one record per CDR3 protein. The sample includes around 100,000 distinct CDR3 sequences, 8.4% seen only once; the top ten take roughly 25%. Sample: CD8+ T cells sorted from PBMCs, taken 45 days after the yellow fever booster vaccination. The receptors here all came from a young man who received the YFV17D yellow fever vaccine. Each CDR3 is given with its conserved first and last residue. The D gene is left open where the match is weak. A row's size may be missing; if present it is once, few, many or a size class.

many	TRBD1	TRBV5-1	TRBJ2-7	CASSLMQDRTNEQYF	TGCGCCAGCAGCTTGATGCAGGACAGGACCAACGAGCAGTACTTC
-	-	TRBV5-1	TRBJ2-7	CASRDTGSYEQYF	TGCGCCAGCAGGGATACAGGGTCCTACGAGCAGTACTTC
many	-	TRBV29-1	TRBJ2-3	CSVGGDPRDTQYF	TGCAGCGTAGGTGGGGACCCCAGGGATACGCAGTATTTT
many	TRBD2	TRBV27	TRBJ2-3	CASSLMTSRDTQYF	TGTGCCAGCAGTTTAATGACTAGCAGAGATACGCAGTATTTT
many	-	TRBV12-3/TRBV12-4	TRBJ2-3	CASSLSLSTADTQYF	TGTGCCAGCAGTTTAAGCTTGTCGACGGCAGATACGCAGTATTTT
many	-	TRBV5-1	TRBJ2-7	CASSLQQSSYEQYF	TGCGCCAGCAGCCTGCAACAAAGCTCCTACGAGCAGTACTTC
-	TRBD2	TRBV12-3/TRBV12-4	TRBJ2-5	CTSSLWASGTRGGETQYF	TGTACCAGCAGTTTATGGGCTAGCGGTACGAGGGGAGGAGAGACCCAGTACTTC
many	-	TRBV28	TRBJ1-1	CASSLENTEAFF	TGTGCCAGCAGTTTAGAGAACACTGAAGCTTTCTTT
many	-	TRBV7-9	TRBJ1-1	CASSPGVPTEAFF	TGTGCCAGCAGCCCAGGCGTGCCCACTGAAGCTTTCTTT
many	-	TRBV11-2	TRBJ2-7	CASSSEGRYEQYF	TGTGCCAGCAGCTCAGAAGGTCGCTACGAGCAGTACTTC
many	-	TRBV4-3	TRBJ2-1	CASSQEEQNYNEQFF	TGCGCCAGCAGCCAAGAGGAGCAGAACTACAATGAGCAGTTCTTC
few	-	TRBV2	TRBJ2-7	CASRPDSYEQYF	TGTGCCAGCAGACCTGACTCCTACGAGCAGTACTTC
-	-	TRBV12-5	TRBJ1-2	CASGWGPNDGYTF	TGTGCTAGTGGTTGGGGACCTAACGATGGCTACACCTTC
many	TRBD1	TRBV6-5	TRBJ1-2	CASRWNQGEVGGYTF	TGTGCCAGCAGGTGGAACCAGGGGGAGGTTGGCGGCTACACCTTC
few	-	TRBV6-5	TRBJ2-1	CASSYSNGLEQFF	TGTGCCAGCAGTTACTCGAATGGGCTTGAGCAGTTCTTC
many	TRBD2	TRBV15	TRBJ2-1	CATNSGGLEYSPYNEQFF	TGTGCCACCAACAGCGGGGGCTTAGAATATTCTCCCTACAATGAGCAGTTCTTC
-	-	TRBV5-5	TRBJ2-5	CASSRLADLGQETQYF	TGTGCCAGCAGCAGATTAGCGGATCTGGGCCAAGAGACCCAGTACTTC
few	TRBD2	TRBV29-1	TRBJ2-1	CSVDTPGGSYNEQFF	TGCAGCGTTGACACCCCGGGGGGCTCCTACAATGAGCAGTTCTTC
many	-	TRBV15	TRBJ1-5	CATSRDHRPGNQPQHF	TGTGCCACCAGCAGAGATCACCGCCCGGGGAATCAGCCCCAGCATTTT